The 2 T cell receptor beta chains below were found in one sample sequenced in a study of chemoradiotherapy in HPV16-positive cancers. Sequenced by immunoSEQ multiplex PCR; TCRdb stores in-frame clones only, minus some. The table shows some 14,000 clones, with roughly 74% occurring only once. The specimen was taken from a patient who underwent chemoradiotherapy. The origin of the receptors is a human donor with HPV-associated anogenital cancer.

The V call is TRBV5-6, the J call TRBJ2-2; the D gene is possibly TRBD1 (5 bases). Germline values: CDR1 SGHDT, CDR2 YYEEEE. The CDR3 extends over 16 amino acids. V was clipped by 5 bases and J by 4 bases, with 18 bases between them. The CDR3 sequence: CASSLLRAKSTGELFF. CDR3 nucleotides: TGTGCCAGCAGTTTGCTCAGGGCCAAAAGCACCGGGGAGCTGTTTTTT.

The chain joins TRBV6-5 to TRBJ2-5; 7 nucleotides match TRBD2. Losses at the gene ends were 4 bases for V and 4 bases for J; bases not matched to a gene: 12. The length of the CDR3 is 16 residues. Germline loops: CDR1 MNHEY, CDR2 SVGAGI. As DNA, the CDR3 is TGTGCCAGCAGTTTTTGGGGAGGGAAATCGAGAGAGACCCAGTACTTC. This sequence encodes CASSFWGGKSRETQYF.